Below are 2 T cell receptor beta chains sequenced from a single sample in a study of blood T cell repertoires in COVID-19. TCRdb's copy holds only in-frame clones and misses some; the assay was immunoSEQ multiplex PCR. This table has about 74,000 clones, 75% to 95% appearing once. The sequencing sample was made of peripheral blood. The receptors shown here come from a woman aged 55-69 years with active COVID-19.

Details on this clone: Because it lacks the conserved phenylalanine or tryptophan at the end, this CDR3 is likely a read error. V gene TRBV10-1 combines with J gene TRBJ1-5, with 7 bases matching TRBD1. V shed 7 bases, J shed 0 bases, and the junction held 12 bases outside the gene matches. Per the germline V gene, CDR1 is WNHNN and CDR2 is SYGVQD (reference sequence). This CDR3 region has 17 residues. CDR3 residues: CASTQDREENSNQPQHL. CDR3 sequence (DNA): TGCGCCAGCACCCAAGACAGGGAAGAGAATAGCAATCAGCCCCAGCATCTT.

The CDR3 loop reads CASNRRSGGIGETQYF. CDR3 DNA sequence: TGTGCCAGCAACCGGAGGTCGGGAGGCATTGGAGAGACCCAGTACTTC. V gene TRBV5-6 combines with J gene TRBJ2-5; 7 bases are a match to TRBD2. Germline loops: CDR1 SGHDT, CDR2 YYEEEE. The V gene end was trimmed by 6 bases and the J gene end by 4 bases; junction bases not matched to a gene: 15. The CDR3 sequence is 16 residues long.